A selection of T cell receptor beta chains follows, all from one sample in a study of CD8+ T cells in alopecia areata. The repertoire was sequenced with immunoSEQ multiplex PCR; TCRdb's copy has only in-frame clones and lacks some. The data hold 12,000 or so clones, with roughly three fifths observed a single time. What was sequenced was skin. These TCRs come from a human donor with alopecia areata. Each CDR3 is given with its conserved first and last residue. A D gene is named only where the DNA matches it firmly. Clone size is stated in some rows and not others, as once, few, many or a class when expanded.

d_call: .
v_call: TRBV5-6
j_call: TRBJ2-1
clone_size: .
cdr3_nt: TGTGCCAGCAGCTACGGGTGGGAGCAGTTCTTC
cdr3_aa: CASSYGWEQFF

d_call: TRBD2
v_call: TRBV7-9
j_call: TRBJ2-3
clone_size: few
cdr3_nt: TGTGCCAGCAGCTTCCGGGGAGGGGATACGCAGTATTTT
cdr3_aa: CASSFRGGDTQYF

d_call: TRBD2
v_call: TRBV10-1
j_call: TRBJ2-5
clone_size: .
cdr3_nt: TGCGCCAGCAGTGAACGCCGACCGGGACTAGCGGGAGGAGGGGGGAAAGAGACCCAGTACTTC
cdr3_aa: CASSERRPGLAGGGGKETQYF

d_call: TRBD2
v_call: TRBV4-3
j_call: TRBJ2-7
clone_size: medium-sized
cdr3_nt: TGCGCCAGCAGCCAAGACGGGACTAGCTCCTACGAGCAGTACTTC
cdr3_aa: CASSQDGTSSYEQYF

d_call: TRBD1
v_call: TRBV27
j_call: TRBJ1-2
clone_size: .
cdr3_nt: TGTGCCAGCAGTTTATCGATAAGTGCAGGGGGCTTCGGCTACACCTTC
cdr3_aa: CASSLSISAGGFGYTF

d_call: .
v_call: TRBV2
j_call: TRBJ1-1
clone_size: .
cdr3_nt: TGTGCCAGCAGGGACTCTCCTTTCCTCACTGAAGCTTTTTTT
cdr3_aa: CASRDSPFLTEAFF

d_call: TRBD1
v_call: TRBV5-4
j_call: TRBJ1-2
clone_size: .
cdr3_nt: TGTGCCAGCAGGGATTGGGGACAGAACTATGGCTACACCTTC
cdr3_aa: CASRDWGQNYGYTF

d_call: .
v_call: TRBV4-1
j_call: TRBJ1-1
clone_size: few
cdr3_nt: TGCGCCAGCAGCCAAGCCAGGGACACTGAAGCTTTCTTT
cdr3_aa: CASSQARDTEAFF

d_call: .
v_call: TRBV9
j_call: TRBJ2-2
clone_size: once
cdr3_nt: TGTGCCAGCAGCGTAGGGAATAGGGCGGACACCGGGGAGCTGTTTTTT
cdr3_aa: CASSVGNRADTGELFF

d_call: TRBD1
v_call: TRBV28
j_call: TRBJ1-1
clone_size: few
cdr3_nt: TGTGCCAGCCTGACAAGGGACAGGGGGCCTTTAGGGACTGAAGCTTTCTTT
cdr3_aa: CASLTRDRGPLGTEAFF

d_call: .
v_call: TRBV4-2
j_call: TRBJ1-6
clone_size: .
cdr3_nt: TGTGCCAGCAGCCTCATCCGCCTAAGCTCCTATAATTCACCCCTCCACTTT
cdr3_aa: CASSLIRLSSYNSPLHF

d_call: .
v_call: TRBV14
j_call: TRBJ1-3
clone_size: .
cdr3_nt: TGTGCCAGCAGCCAAAAGACATCCTCTGGAAACACCATATATTTT
cdr3_aa: CASSQKTSSGNTIYF

d_call: .
v_call: TRBV28
j_call: TRBJ2-1
clone_size: once
cdr3_nt: TGTGCCAGCAGTCCCTCCGTAATTTTTGGATCCATATACAATGAGCAGTTCTTC
cdr3_aa: CASSPSVIFGSIYNEQFF

d_call: TRBD2
v_call: TRBV4-1
j_call: TRBJ2-7
clone_size: .
cdr3_nt: TGCGCCAGCAGCTTCCGTACTAGCGGGAGCACTCGGGGCTACGAGCAGTACTTC
cdr3_aa: CASSFRTSGSTRGYEQYF

d_call: .
v_call: TRBV9
j_call: TRBJ2-2
clone_size: .
cdr3_nt: TGTGCCAGCAGCGTAGTTCGGTCCGGGGAGCTGTTTTTT
cdr3_aa: CASSVVRSGELFF

d_call: .
v_call: TRBV7-9
j_call: TRBJ1-1
clone_size: .
cdr3_nt: TGTGCCAGCAGCTTATTTGAGGGGATCGTCGAAGCTTTCTTT
cdr3_aa: CASSLFEGIVEAFF

d_call: .
v_call: TRBV28
j_call: TRBJ1-4
clone_size: .
cdr3_nt: TGTGCCAGCAGTTTGGAGGGTGAAAAACTGTTTTTT
cdr3_aa: CASSLEGEKLFF

d_call: TRBD2
v_call: TRBV7-7
j_call: TRBJ2-5
clone_size: few
cdr3_nt: TGTGCCAGCAGCTTGGAAGCGGGAGAGGTTCAAGAGACCCAGTACTTC
cdr3_aa: CASSLEAGEVQETQYF

d_call: .
v_call: TRBV7-2
j_call: TRBJ1-3
clone_size: medium-sized
cdr3_nt: TGTGCCAGCAGCTTAGGAGGCGAGCGCTACGGAAACACCATATATTTT
cdr3_aa: CASSLGGERYGNTIYF

d_call: TRBD1
v_call: TRBV7-1
j_call: TRBJ1-1
clone_size: .
cdr3_nt: TGTGCCAGCAGCTGGACAGGGCCGAACACTGAAGCTTTCTTT
cdr3_aa: CASSWTGPNTEAFF

d_call: .
v_call: TRBV7-6
j_call: TRBJ1-6
clone_size: .
cdr3_nt: TGTGCCAGCAGCTTAGAGGGGGGGATATCACCCCTCCACTTT
cdr3_aa: CASSLEGGISPLHF

d_call: .
v_call: TRBV28
j_call: TRBJ2-7
clone_size: once
cdr3_nt: TGTGCCAGCAGTTCTTCCCCCTGGAGGGCAAGCTCCTACGAGCAGTACTTC
cdr3_aa: CASSSSPWRASSYEQYF

d_call: .
v_call: TRBV19
j_call: TRBJ1-1
clone_size: once
cdr3_nt: TGTGCCAGTAGTAGGGACGGAGAGAACACTGAAGCTTTCTTT
cdr3_aa: CASSRDGENTEAFF

d_call: .
v_call: TRBV4-2
j_call: TRBJ2-7
clone_size: .
cdr3_nt: TGTGCCAGCAGCCCTGCTGCAATGGTGAGCCTCTCAGGGCCCGAGCAGTACTTC
cdr3_aa: CASSPAAMVSLSGPEQYF

d_call: .
v_call: TRBV5-4
j_call: TRBJ2-7
clone_size: once
cdr3_nt: TGCGCCAGCAGCCAAGTACCCTCCTCCTACGAGCAGTACTTC
cdr3_aa: CASSQVPSSYEQYF

d_call: TRBD2
v_call: TRBV28
j_call: TRBJ2-1
clone_size: .
cdr3_nt: TGTGCCAGCGCCCCACTAGCGGGAGCAAGCAATGAGCAGTTCTTC
cdr3_aa: CASAPLAGASNEQFF

d_call: .
v_call: TRBV6-6
j_call: TRBJ2-2
clone_size: .
cdr3_nt: TGTGCCACCAAAGGGGGGCAGAACACCGGGGAGCTGTTTTTT
cdr3_aa: CATKGGQNTGELFF

d_call: TRBD1
v_call: TRBV4-3
j_call: TRBJ2-1
clone_size: once
cdr3_nt: TGCGCCAGCAGCCAAGAAATGGGACAGGGTTCAGATGAGCAGTTCTTC
cdr3_aa: CASSQEMGQGSDEQFF

d_call: .
v_call: TRBV30
j_call: TRBJ2-3
clone_size: once
cdr3_nt: TGTGCCTGGAGTCGAGGCTGGCGAGATACGCAGTATTTT
cdr3_aa: CAWSRGWRDTQYF

d_call: TRBD2
v_call: TRBV11-2
j_call: TRBJ2-1
clone_size: .
cdr3_nt: TGTGCCAGCAGCTTACTTGGCGGGAGAACCTACAATGAGCAGTTCTTC
cdr3_aa: CASSLLGGRTYNEQFF

d_call: .
v_call: TRBV15
j_call: TRBJ2-7
clone_size: .
cdr3_nt: TGTGCCACCCGGCGTGACACAGCCTCCTACGAGCAGTACTTC
cdr3_aa: CATRRDTASYEQYF

d_call: TRBD2
v_call: TRBV7-2
j_call: TRBJ2-2
clone_size: .
cdr3_nt: TGTGCCAGCAGCTTAGGAGAGGAGGCTAGCGGGAGGCGAATCGGGGAGCTGTTTTTT
cdr3_aa: CASSLGEEASGRRIGELFF

d_call: TRBD1
v_call: TRBV7-6
j_call: TRBJ2-5
clone_size: .
cdr3_nt: TGTGCCAGCAGCCTTGGACAGGGCGAATTTGGGGAGACCCAGTACTTC
cdr3_aa: CASSLGQGEFGETQYF

d_call: .
v_call: TRBV27
j_call: TRBJ2-7
clone_size: .
cdr3_nt: TGTGCCAGCAGTTTATCGTGGTTGGGGTACGAGCAGTACTTC
cdr3_aa: CASSLSWLGYEQYF

d_call: .
v_call: TRBV10-1
j_call: TRBJ2-7
clone_size: .
cdr3_nt: TGCGCCAGCAGCCCTAGCGGACAGCCCTACGAGCAGTACTTC
cdr3_aa: CASSPSGQPYEQYF

d_call: .
v_call: TRBV6-1
j_call: TRBJ2-2
clone_size: once
cdr3_nt: TGTGCCAGCGAGCAATCTACCACCGGGGAGCTGTTTTTT
cdr3_aa: CASEQSTTGELFF

d_call: .
v_call: TRBV7-8
j_call: TRBJ2-7
clone_size: .
cdr3_nt: TGTGCCAGCAGCTTAGGGGGGAACTCCTACGAGCAGTACTTC
cdr3_aa: CASSLGGNSYEQYF

d_call: .
v_call: TRBV11-3
j_call: TRBJ1-1
clone_size: once
cdr3_nt: TGTGCCAGCAGCTTATATGGGGACACTGAAGCTTTCTTT
cdr3_aa: CASSLYGDTEAFF

d_call: .
v_call: TRBV25-1
j_call: TRBJ1-1
clone_size: .
cdr3_nt: TGTGCCAGCAGAGAAGCTTTCTTT
cdr3_aa: CASREAFF

d_call: TRBD1
v_call: TRBV29-1
j_call: TRBJ1-6
clone_size: once
cdr3_nt: TGCAGCGTTACACAGGGGGACTCCTATAATTCACCCCTCCACTTT
cdr3_aa: CSVTQGDSYNSPLHF

d_call: TRBD1
v_call: TRBV4-1
j_call: TRBJ1-1
clone_size: .
cdr3_nt: TGCGCCAGCAGCCCAGCTCGGGACAGACGAAAAGCTTTCTTT
cdr3_aa: CASSPARDRRKAFF

d_call: TRBD2
v_call: TRBV19
j_call: TRBJ2-3
clone_size: once
cdr3_nt: TGTGCCAGTAAACTAGCGGGGACCACAGATACGCAGTATTTT
cdr3_aa: CASKLAGTTDTQYF

d_call: TRBD1
v_call: TRBV2
j_call: TRBJ2-1
clone_size: few
cdr3_nt: TGTGCCAGCAGGCGGGACAGGGGAAACAATGAGCAGTTCTTC
cdr3_aa: CASRRDRGNNEQFF

d_call: .
v_call: TRBV28
j_call: TRBJ2-1
clone_size: .
cdr3_nt: TGTGCCAGCAGTCCCTTCTATGAGCAGTTCTTC
cdr3_aa: CASSPFYEQFF

d_call: .
v_call: TRBV7-2
j_call: TRBJ2-4
clone_size: few
cdr3_nt: TGTGCCAGCAGCTTAGTTTCAGGGGTGGGGAACATTCAGTACTTC
cdr3_aa: CASSLVSGVGNIQYF

d_call: .
v_call: TRBV11-3
j_call: TRBJ2-3
clone_size: .
cdr3_nt: TGTGCCAGCAGGCAGCGGGACACTAGCACAGATACGCAGTATTTT
cdr3_aa: CASRQRDTSTDTQYF

d_call: TRBD2
v_call: TRBV6-6
j_call: TRBJ2-7
clone_size: few
cdr3_nt: TGTGCCAGCAGTTTGAGCGGGGGGGCCTACGAGCAGTACTTC
cdr3_aa: CASSLSGGAYEQYF

d_call: TRBD1
v_call: TRBV6-6
j_call: TRBJ1-1
clone_size: .
cdr3_nt: TGTGCCAGCAGTTACTCGATGGGGGACAGGGGAACTGAAGCTTTCTTT
cdr3_aa: CASSYSMGDRGTEAFF

d_call: .
v_call: TRBV10-1
j_call: TRBJ1-2
clone_size: .
cdr3_nt: TGCGCCAGCAGTAGAATCTCAAGATCGCGAAAGAACTATGGCTACACCTTC
cdr3_aa: CASSRISRSRKNYGYTF

d_call: .
v_call: TRBV2
j_call: TRBJ2-7
clone_size: .
cdr3_nt: TGTGCCAGCGAATTCTCCTACGAGCAGTACTTC
cdr3_aa: CASEFSYEQYF

d_call: .
v_call: TRBV30
j_call: TRBJ1-1
clone_size: .
cdr3_nt: TGTGCCTGGAGTATCGGAGGGGGGGGGAACACTGAAGCTTTCTTT
cdr3_aa: CAWSIGGGGNTEAFF

d_call: TRBD2
v_call: TRBV5-1
j_call: TRBJ2-5
clone_size: .
cdr3_nt: TGCGCCAGCAGCTCCTTCGGGGGGGGCCGAATCCAAGAGACCCAGTACTTC
cdr3_aa: CASSSFGGGRIQETQYF

d_call: .
v_call: TRBV9
j_call: TRBJ2-6
clone_size: medium-sized
cdr3_nt: TGTGCCAGCAGCGTAGTAGCAGGGCCCCTAGGGGCCAACGTCCTGACTTTC
cdr3_aa: CASSVVAGPLGANVLTF

d_call: .
v_call: TRBV7-8
j_call: TRBJ2-7
clone_size: .
cdr3_nt: TGTGCCAGCAGCCACCGGGCCCGGAACGAGGAGCAGTACTTC
cdr3_aa: CASSHRARNEEQYF

d_call: .
v_call: TRBV11-2
j_call: TRBJ2-7
clone_size: few
cdr3_nt: TGTGCCAGCAGCTACCAGCGGCAGGTCTCCTACGAGCAGTACTTC
cdr3_aa: CASSYQRQVSYEQYF

d_call: TRBD1
v_call: TRBV6-5
j_call: TRBJ2-7
clone_size: .
cdr3_nt: TGTGCCAGCAGAATCGCGGGGACAGGGAACTACGAGCAGTACTTC
cdr3_aa: CASRIAGTGNYEQYF

d_call: .
v_call: TRBV30
j_call: TRBJ2-7
clone_size: .
cdr3_nt: TGTGCCTGGACCTATAGGGGACGTCCCCTACGAGGGCAGTACTTC
cdr3_aa: CAWTYRGRPLRGQYF

d_call: .
v_call: TRBV6-1
j_call: TRBJ2-7
clone_size: .
cdr3_nt: TGTGCCAGCAGTGCTCTACTCTACGAGCAGTACTTC
cdr3_aa: CASSALLYEQYF

d_call: .
v_call: TRBV29-1
j_call: TRBJ1-1
clone_size: .
cdr3_nt: TGCAGCGTTGAAGTGCGGCGAATGACAGTGAACACTGAAGCTTTCTTT
cdr3_aa: CSVEVRRMTVNTEAFF

d_call: .
v_call: TRBV28
j_call: TRBJ1-4
clone_size: .
cdr3_nt: TGTGCCAGCAGTTTGCCTAGGGTTGAAAAACTGTTTTTT
cdr3_aa: CASSLPRVEKLFF